The present T cell receptor (beta chain) was sequenced within a study of T cell repertoires in cytomegalovirus infection. Overall study context: Peptides in the study included HLA-C-restricted and HLA-B-restricted CMV epitopes. Public TCR beta signature analysis indicated the presence of both CMV infection and matching HLA type. Whole-study results and caveats: The study found HLA-C-restricted CMV-specific TCR beta clonotypes dominating the ex vivo response.

TCRdb ran MiXCR on the reads and lists one entry per CDR3 protein. The data contain about 83,000 distinct CDR3 sequences, about 45% of them singletons. Turning to this clonotype: Antigen specificity is unknown.

The clonotype was recovered from a human donor in good health (CMV status not recorded). Some clones in this sample may be carry-over from other donors' samples. The sample was CD8+ T cells from cultured PBMCs, taken from culture after CMV antigen stimulation.

The CDR3 DNA sequence: TGTGCCAGCAGTTTGACGATAAGGGGTTCCCTCCACTTT. Protein product: CASSLTIRGSLHF. The chain joins TRBV27 to TRBJ1-6; TRBD1 is a possible D gene (5 bases). Looked up from germline, CDR1 is MNHEY and CDR2 is SMNVEV (reference sequence). The CDR3 has 13 amino acids. Between the trimmed V and J ends, which lost 3 bases and 14 bases, there was a span of 14 bases.